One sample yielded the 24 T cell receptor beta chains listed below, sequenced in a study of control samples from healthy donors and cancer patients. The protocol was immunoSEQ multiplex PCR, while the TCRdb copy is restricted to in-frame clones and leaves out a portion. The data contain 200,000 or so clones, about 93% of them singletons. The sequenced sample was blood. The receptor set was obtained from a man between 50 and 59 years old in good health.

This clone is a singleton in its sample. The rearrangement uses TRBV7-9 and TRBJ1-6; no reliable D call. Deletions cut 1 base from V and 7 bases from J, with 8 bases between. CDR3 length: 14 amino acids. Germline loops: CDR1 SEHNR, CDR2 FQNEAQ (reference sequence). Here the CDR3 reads CASSLVQRNSPLHF. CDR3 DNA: TGTGCCAGCAGCTTAGTACAGAGAAATTCACCCCTCCACTTT.

Here the CDR3 DNA reads TGTGCCAGTAGTATAGAGGACAGGTTGAATGGCTACACCTTC. Translation gives CASSIEDRLNGYTF. The chain is built from TRBV19 and TRBJ1-2; 7 bases are shared with TRBD1. Per the germline V gene, CDR1 is LNHDA and CDR2 is SQIVND (reference sequence). CDR3 size: 14 residues. The V segment lost 0 bases and the J segment 6 bases; nucleotides outside the gene matches: 4.

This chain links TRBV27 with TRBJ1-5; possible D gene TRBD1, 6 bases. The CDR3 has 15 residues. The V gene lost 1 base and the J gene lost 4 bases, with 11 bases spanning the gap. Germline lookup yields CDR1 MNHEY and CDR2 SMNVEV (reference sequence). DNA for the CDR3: TGTGCCAGCAGTTTATTCTCGGACAGTAATCAGCCCCAGCATTTT. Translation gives CASSLFSDSNQPQHF.

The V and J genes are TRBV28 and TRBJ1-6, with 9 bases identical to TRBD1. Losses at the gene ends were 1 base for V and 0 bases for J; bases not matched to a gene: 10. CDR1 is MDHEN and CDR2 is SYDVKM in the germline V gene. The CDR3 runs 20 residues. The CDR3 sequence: CASSLSAPGQGYSYNSPLHF. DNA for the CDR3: TGTGCCAGCAGTTTATCCGCCCCGGGACAGGGATACTCCTATAATTCACCCCTCCACTTT.

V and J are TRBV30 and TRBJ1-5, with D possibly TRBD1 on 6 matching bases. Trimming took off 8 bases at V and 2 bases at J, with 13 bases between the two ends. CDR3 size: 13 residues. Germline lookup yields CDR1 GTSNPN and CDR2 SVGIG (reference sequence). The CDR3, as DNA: TGTGCCGCCTGTGGGGGCGGCAATCAGCCCCAGCATTTT. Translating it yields CAACGGGNQPQHF.

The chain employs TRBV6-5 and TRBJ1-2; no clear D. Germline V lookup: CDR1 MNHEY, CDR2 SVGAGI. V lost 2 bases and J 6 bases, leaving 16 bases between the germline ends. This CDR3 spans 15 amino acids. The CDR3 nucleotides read TGTGCCAGCAGTTACACTTCGAGGAGCAAGGATGGCTACACCTTC. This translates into CASSYTSRSKDGYTF.

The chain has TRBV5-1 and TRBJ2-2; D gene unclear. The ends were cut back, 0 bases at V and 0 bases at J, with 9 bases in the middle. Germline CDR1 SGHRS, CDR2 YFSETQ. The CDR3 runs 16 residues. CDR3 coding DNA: TGCGCCAGCAGCTTGGGGCAGTTCGCGAACACCGGGGAGCTGTTTTTT. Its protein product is CASSLGQFANTGELFF.

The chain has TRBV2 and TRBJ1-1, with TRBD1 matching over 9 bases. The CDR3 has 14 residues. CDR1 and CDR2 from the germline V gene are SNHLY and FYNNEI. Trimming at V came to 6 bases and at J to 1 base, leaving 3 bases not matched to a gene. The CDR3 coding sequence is TGTGCCAGCAGAACAGGGGGCGCGAACACTGAAGCTTTCTTT. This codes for CASRTGGANTEAFF.

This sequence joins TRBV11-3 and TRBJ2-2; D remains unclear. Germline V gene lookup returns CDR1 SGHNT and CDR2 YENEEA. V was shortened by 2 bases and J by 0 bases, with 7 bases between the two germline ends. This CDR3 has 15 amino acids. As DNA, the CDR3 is TGTGCCAGCAGCTTATACAGCGCGAACACCGGGGAGCTGTTTTTT. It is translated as CASSLYSANTGELFF.

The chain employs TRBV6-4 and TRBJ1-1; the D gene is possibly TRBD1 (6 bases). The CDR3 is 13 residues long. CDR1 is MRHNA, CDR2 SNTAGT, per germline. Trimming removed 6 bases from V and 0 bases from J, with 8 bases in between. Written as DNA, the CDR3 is TGTGCCAGCAGCGGACAGATGAACACTGAAGCTTTCTTT. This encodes CASSGQMNTEAFF.

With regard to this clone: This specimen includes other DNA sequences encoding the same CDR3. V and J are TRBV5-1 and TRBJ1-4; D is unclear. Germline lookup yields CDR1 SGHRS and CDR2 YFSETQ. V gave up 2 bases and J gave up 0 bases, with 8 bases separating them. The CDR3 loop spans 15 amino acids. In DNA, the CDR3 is TGCGCCAGCAGCTTATCCGGAGCAACTAATGAAAAACTGTTTTTT. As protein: CASSLSGATNEKLFF.

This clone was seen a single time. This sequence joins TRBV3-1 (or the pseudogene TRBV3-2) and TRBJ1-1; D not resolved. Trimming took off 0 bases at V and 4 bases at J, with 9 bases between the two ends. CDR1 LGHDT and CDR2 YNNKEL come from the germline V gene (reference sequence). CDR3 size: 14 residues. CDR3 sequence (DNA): TGTGCCAGCAGCCAAGACCCCCAGGTCACTGAAGCTTTCTTT. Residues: CASSQDPQVTEAFF.

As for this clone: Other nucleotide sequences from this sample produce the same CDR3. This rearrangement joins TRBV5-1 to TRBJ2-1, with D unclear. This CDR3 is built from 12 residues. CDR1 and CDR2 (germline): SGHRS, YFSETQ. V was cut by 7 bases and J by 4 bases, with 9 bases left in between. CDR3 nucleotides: TGCGCCAGCCGGTTAAATTACAATGAGCAGTTCTTC. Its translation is CASRLNYNEQFF.

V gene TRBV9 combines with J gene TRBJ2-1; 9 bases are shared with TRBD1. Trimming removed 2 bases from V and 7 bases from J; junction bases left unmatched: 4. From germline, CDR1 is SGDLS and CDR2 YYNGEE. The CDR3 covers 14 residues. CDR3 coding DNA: TGTGCCAGCAGCGTCCCAGACAGGGGGAATGAGCAGTTCTTC. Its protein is CASSVPDRGNEQFF.

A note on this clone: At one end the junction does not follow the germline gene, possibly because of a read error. The CDR3 region is CASSLWGALTF. DNA of the CDR3: TGTGCCAGCAGTTTATGGGGGGCGCTTACTTTC. The chain employs TRBV27 and TRBJ1-2, with D tentatively TRBD1 (6 bases). Germline V gene lookup returns CDR1 MNHEY and CDR2 SMNVEV (reference sequence). The CDR3 consists of 11 residues.

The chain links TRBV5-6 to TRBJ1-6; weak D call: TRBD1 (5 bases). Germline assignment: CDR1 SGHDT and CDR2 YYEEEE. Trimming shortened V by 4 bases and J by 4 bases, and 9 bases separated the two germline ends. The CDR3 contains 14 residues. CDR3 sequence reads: CASSTGRYNSPLHF. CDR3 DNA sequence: TGTGCCAGCAGCACGGGACGGTATAATTCACCCCTCCACTTT.

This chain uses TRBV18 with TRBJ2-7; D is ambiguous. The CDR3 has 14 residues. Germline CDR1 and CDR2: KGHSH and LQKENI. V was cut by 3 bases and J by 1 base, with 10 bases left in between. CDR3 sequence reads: CASSPTVRSYEQYF. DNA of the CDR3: TGTGCCAGCTCACCTACAGTGCGTTCCTACGAGCAGTACTTC.

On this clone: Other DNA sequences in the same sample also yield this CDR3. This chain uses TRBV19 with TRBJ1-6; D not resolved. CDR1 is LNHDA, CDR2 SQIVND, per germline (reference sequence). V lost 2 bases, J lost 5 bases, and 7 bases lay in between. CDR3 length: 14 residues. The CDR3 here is CASSITGDNSPLHF. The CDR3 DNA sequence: TGTGCCAGTAGTATAACTGGGGATAATTCACCCCTCCACTTT.

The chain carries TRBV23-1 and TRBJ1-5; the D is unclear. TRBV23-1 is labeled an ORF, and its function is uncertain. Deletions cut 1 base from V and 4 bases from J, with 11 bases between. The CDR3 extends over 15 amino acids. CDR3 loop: CASSQYPVHNQPQHF. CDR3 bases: TGCGCCAGCAGTCAATATCCAGTGCATAATCAGCCCCAGCATTTT.

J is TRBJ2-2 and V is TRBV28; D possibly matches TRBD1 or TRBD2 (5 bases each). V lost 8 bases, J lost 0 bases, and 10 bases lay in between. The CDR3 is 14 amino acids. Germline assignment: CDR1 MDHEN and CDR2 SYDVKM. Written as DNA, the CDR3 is TGTGCCAGCCGAGGGGCAGCGAACACCGGGGAGCTGTTTTTT. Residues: CASRGAANTGELFF.

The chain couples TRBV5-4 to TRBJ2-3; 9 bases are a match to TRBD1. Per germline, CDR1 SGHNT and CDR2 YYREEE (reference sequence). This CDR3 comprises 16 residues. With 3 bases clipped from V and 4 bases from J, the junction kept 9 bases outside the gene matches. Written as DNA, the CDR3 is TGTGCCAGCAGCTACCAAATACAGGGGGCGTCAGATACGCAGTATTTT. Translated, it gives CASSYQIQGASDTQYF.

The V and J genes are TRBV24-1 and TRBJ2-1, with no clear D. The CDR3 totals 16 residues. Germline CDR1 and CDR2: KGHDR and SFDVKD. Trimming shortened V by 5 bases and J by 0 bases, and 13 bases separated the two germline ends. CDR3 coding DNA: TGTGCCACCAGTGGTGAATCCATTAGCTCCTACAATGAGCAGTTCTTC. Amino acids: CATSGESISSYNEQFF.

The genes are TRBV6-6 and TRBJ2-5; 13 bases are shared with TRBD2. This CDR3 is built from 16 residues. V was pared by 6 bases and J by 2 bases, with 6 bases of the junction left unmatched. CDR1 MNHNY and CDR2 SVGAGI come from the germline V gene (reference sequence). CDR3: CASSLTSGGGQETQYF. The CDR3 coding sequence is TGTGCCAGCAGCCTCACTAGCGGGGGGGGTCAAGAGACCCAGTACTTC.

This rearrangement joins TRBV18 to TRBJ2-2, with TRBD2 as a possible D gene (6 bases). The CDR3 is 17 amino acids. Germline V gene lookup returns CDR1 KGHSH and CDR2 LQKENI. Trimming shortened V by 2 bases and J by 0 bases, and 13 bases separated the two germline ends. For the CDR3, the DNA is TGTGCCAGCTCACCAATTTCTGGGGGGACGAACACCGGGGAGCTGTTTTTT. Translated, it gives CASSPISGGTNTGELFF. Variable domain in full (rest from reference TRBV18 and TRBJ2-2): NAGVMQNPRHLVRRRGQEARLRCSPMKGHSHVYWYRQLPEEGLKFMVYLQKENIIDESGMPKERFSAEFPKEGPSILRIQQVVRGDSAAYFCASSPISGGTNTGELFFGEGSRLTVL.